These 8 T cell receptor beta chains were all obtained from the same sample, sequenced in a study of blood T cells in healthy people across ages. Combining a sample-barcoded 5' primer with a J-beta primer mix, a second PCR ran for roughly 6 to 12 cycles. TCRdb re-derived calls from the 5' RACE reads in MiXCR, one entry per CDR3 protein. The data hold approximately 730,000 distinct CDR3 sequences, with 50% to 65% observed a single time. Sequencing was done on a sample of blood. The receptors were gathered from an elderly man in good health.

This chain connects TRBV5-6 to TRBJ2-4, with 10 nucleotides matching TRBD2. Per germline, CDR1 SGHDT and CDR2 YYEEEE. Trimming took 0 bases from V and 4 from J; bases not matched to a gene: 4. CDR3 size: 16 residues. CDR3 sequence (DNA): TGTGCCAGCAGCTTGGTAACTAGCGGGGAGAAAAACATTCAGTACTTC. This codes for CASSLVTSGEKNIQYF. Looking up the rest from reference TRBV5-6 and TRBJ2-4 gives the full variable domain: DAGVTQSPTHLIKTRGQQVTLRCSPKSGHDTVSWYQQALGQGPQFIFQYYEEEERQRGNFPDRFSGHQFPNYSSELNVNALLLGDSALYLCASSLVTSGEKNIQYFGAGTRLSVL.

V is TRBV18 and J is TRBJ1-1; tentatively, D is TRBD1 (5 bases). The CDR3 totals 17 residues. Deletions cut 1 base from V and 4 bases from J, with 19 bases between. Germline V lookup: CDR1 KGHSH, CDR2 LQKENI. The CDR3 region is CASSPQSAAGVGTEAFF. For the CDR3, the DNA is TGTGCCAGCTCACCACAATCCGCCGCGGGGGTTGGCACTGAAGCTTTCTTT.

The chain uses TRBV24-1 and TRBJ2-4; D tentatively reads TRBD1 or TRBD2 (5 bases each). TRBJ2-7 explains the end of the DNA better; the J call may be wrong. This CDR3 contains 16 residues. In germline, CDR1 is KGHDR, CDR2 SFDVKD. The CDR3: CATSDPRGRNIYEQYF. The CDR3 bases are TGTGCCACCAGTGATCCCCGGGGCCGGAACATCTACGAGCAGTACTTC.

The V gene is TRBV10-3, the J gene TRBJ1-1; D remains unclear. From germline, CDR1 is ENHRY and CDR2 SYGVKD. V lost 3 bases to trimming and J lost 3 bases, with 5 bases between them. This CDR3 is 12 amino acids long. The CDR3 nucleotides read TGTGCCATCAGTGATTGGGACACTGAAGCTTTCTTT. It specifies CAISDWDTEAFF.

This chain's CDR3 is CASSLYQHTQYF. CDR3 DNA sequence: TGTGCCAGCAGCTTGTATCAGCATACGCAGTATTTT. The chain combines TRBV7-2 with TRBJ2-3; no clear D gene. Deletions cut 3 bases from V and 7 bases from J, with 8 bases between. CDR1 is SGHTA and CDR2 is FQGNSA in the germline V gene. CDR3 length equals 12 residues.

V gene TRBV25-1 combines with J gene TRBJ1-1; tentative D call: TRBD1 (6 bases). The CDR3 has 14 residues. From germline, CDR1 is MGHDK and CDR2 SYGVNS. V shed 1 base and J shed 1 base, with 7 bases lying between them. CDR3 sequence reads: CASSEWGQNTEAFF. The CDR3 DNA reads as TGTGCCAGCAGTGAATGGGGACAGAACACTGAAGCTTTCTTT.

This chain connects TRBV2 to TRBJ1-5; no reliable D call. Germline V gives CDR1 SNHLY, CDR2 FYNNEI. CDR3 length equals 14 residues. Trimming took 3 bases from V and 3 from J, leaving 9 bases between them. In DNA, the CDR3 is TGTGCCAGCAGTGAGAGGCGGCACAATCAGCCCCAGCATTTT. Its protein product is CASSERRHNQPQHF.

This clonotype occurred a few times. The chain couples TRBV2 to TRBJ2-3; 8 bases match TRBD1. V gave up 8 bases and J gave up 14 bases; unmatched junction bases: 21. The germline gives CDR1 SNHLY, CDR2 FYNNEI. This CDR3 is built from 15 residues. CDR3 region: CASPDREGFDRYAYF. CDR3 DNA: TGTGCCAGCCCGGACAGGGAAGGCTTCGACAGATACGCGTATTTT.